The 10 T cell receptor beta chains in this list originate from one sample, sequenced in a study of identical twins. TCRdb processed the 5' RACE reads anew with MiXCR; each CDR3 protein has one entry. Of hundreds of thousands of distinct CDR3 sequences in the sample, 5.5% to 6.5% were seen once. The sample was naive T cells sorted from blood. The receptors originated from a man aged 18 to 29 in good health.

This chain connects TRBV11-2 to TRBJ2-7; 7 positions agree with TRBD1. Germline trimming cut 5 bases from V and 3 bases from J; bases unmatched to any gene: 10. CDR1 and CDR2 (germline): SGHAT, FQNNGV. This CDR3 has 15 amino acids. The CDR3: CASSPAGTALYEQYF. As DNA, the CDR3 is TGTGCCAGCAGCCCAGCCGGGACAGCTCTCTACGAGCAGTACTTC.

Many counts were recorded for this clonotype. The chain is built from TRBV5-1 and TRBJ2-3; D uncertain. The length of the CDR3 is 15 residues. Germline V gene lookup returns CDR1 SGHRS and CDR2 YFSETQ. V was shortened by 3 bases and J by 0 bases, with 11 bases between the two germline ends. This CDR3 reads CASSSGLESTDTQYF. The CDR3 nucleotides read TGCGCCAGCAGCTCAGGTCTGGAAAGCACAGATACGCAGTATTTT. Drawing the rest from reference TRBV5-1 and TRBJ2-3, the complete variable domain is KAGVTQTPRYLIKTRGQQVTLSCSPISGHRSVSWYQQTPGQGLQFLFEYFSETQRNKGNFPGRFSGRQFSNSRSEMNVSTLELGDSALYLCASSSGLESTDTQYFGPGTRLTVL.

This clonotype was seen many times. The CDR3 DNA follows: TGCAGTGCTAGAGTTGCGTCTAGCGGGACTTGGGGGTACTTC. Translated: CSARVASSGTWGYF. The gene calls are TRBV20-1 and TRBJ2-7; TRBD2 agrees at 9 bases. V lost 1 base to trimming and J lost 12 bases; unmatched junction nucleotides: 13. The CDR3 is 14 residues long. The germline V gene has CDR1 DFQATT and CDR2 SNEGSKA (reference sequence).

There are a few counts of this clonotype. This chain's CDR3 is CASSLGQALGDEQFF. CDR3 nucleotide sequence: TGTGCCAGCAGTCTAGGGCAGGCGCTGGGGGATGAGCAGTTCTTC. This chain uses TRBV7-9 with TRBJ2-1, with D perhaps matching TRBD1 or TRBD2 (5 bases each). Germline values: CDR1 SEHNR, CDR2 FQNEAQ (reference sequence). The CDR3 runs to 15 residues. V was pared by 6 bases and J by 8 bases, with 20 bases between.

This clonotype was detected a few times. The chain recombines TRBV20-1 with TRBJ1-2, with 7 bases identical to TRBD1. The J segment lost 1 base and the V segment lost 5 bases, leaving 13 bases of the junction unmatched. Germline CDR1 and CDR2: DFQATT and SNEGSKA (reference sequence). CDR3 length: 16 residues. CDR3 DNA: TGCAGTGCTCCGAGGACAGGTACCCGACTTAACTATGGCTACACCTTC. Translation: CSAPRTGTRLNYGYTF.

Ten or more counts support this clonotype. J is TRBJ2-5 and V is TRBV7-2; no clear D gene. The CDR3 runs to 15 residues. CDR1 and CDR2 (germline): SGHTA, FQGNSA. Trimming shortened V by 5 bases and J by 0 bases, and 13 bases separated the two germline ends. The CDR3: CASSPSGWYQETQYF. Written as DNA, the CDR3 is TGTGCCAGCAGCCCAAGTGGTTGGTACCAAGAGACCCAGTACTTC.

V usage is TRBV12-3 or TRBV12-4 and J usage is TRBJ2-5; D not resolved. V shed 6 bases and J shed 5 bases, with 13 bases lying between them. The CDR3 extends over 13 amino acids. The DNA of the CDR3 is TGTGCCAGCAGCAAGACCGTCTTGGAGACCCAGTACTTC. Its translation: CASSKTVLETQYF.

The rearrangement joins TRBV28 to TRBJ1-1, with a possible D match to TRBD1 (6 bases). The CDR3 extends over 18 amino acids. In germline, CDR1 is MDHEN, CDR2 SYDVKM. Between the trimmed V and J ends, which lost 2 bases and 1 base, there was a span of 20 bases. CDR3 amino acids: CASSLPQGTAIKNTEAFF. The CDR3 DNA reads as TGTGCCAGCAGTTTACCTCAGGGGACGGCAATAAAGAACACTGAAGCTTTCTTT.

This clonotype has a handful of counts. The chain joins TRBV7-9 to TRBJ2-3; possibly TRBD2 for D (6 bases). CDR1 and CDR2 (germline): SEHNR, FQNEAQ (reference sequence). V lost 5 bases and J lost 0, with 15 bases in between. There are 16 residues in the CDR3. In DNA form, the CDR3 reads TGTGCCAGCAGCCCTAAATCGGGGACTAGCACAGATACGCAGTATTTT. The encoded protein is CASSPKSGTSTDTQYF.

This clonotype was detected a few times. This chain connects TRBV29-1 to TRBJ2-2, with a tentative D call TRBD2 (6 bases). The V gene's germline CDR1 is SQVTM and CDR2 ANQGSEA. V was pared by 3 bases and J by 2 bases, with 10 bases between. The CDR3 has 14 amino acids. CDR3 in amino acids: CSVDRGGNTGELFF. The CDR3 region has the DNA TGCAGCGTTGACCGGGGAGGAAACACCGGGGAGCTGTTTTTT.